This T cell receptor beta chain stems from a study of blood T cell repertoires in COVID-19 (TCRdb year 2020). With regard to the full study: Collaborator samples came from the United States, Italy and Spain and covered acute and convalescent phases of COVID-19. The prospective study material was composed of cDNA or gDNA derived from T cells, B-cell-depleted T cells, or PBMCs. Subjects who had been exposed to COVID-19, were actively infected with it, or had recovered from it provided the deeply sampled blood TCRbeta repertoires that made up the dataset. The repertoires were released in a freely available public database intended as a resource for research on the immune response to SARS-CoV-2. The samples were drawn from the first 160 participants of the ongoing ImmuneRACE study and from 1,254 subjects provided by 6 global collaborators. The sample metadata nearly always contained a de-identified subject ID, COVID-19 status, age in years and sex. Where available, HLA class I and class II types were taken from metadata supplied by the sample provider and were not determined by assay-based typing. Results the study describes overall, beyond this receptor: The quantity of clinical and demographic metadata differed by source and by participant and was supplied without curation.

V loses 3 bases, J loses 1 base, and the germline ends lie 7 bases apart. The CDR3 goes from the cysteine to the phenylalanine over 14 residues. Only the CDR3 DNA is retained, 42 bases long and in frame from the first base. The germline V gene sets CDR1 to ENHRY and CDR2 to SYGVKD. TCRbeta CDR3 regions were amplified from genomic DNA by means of the immunoSEQ Assay, a bias-controlled multiplex PCR. The study's processing was this. Nucleated cell counts per sample were estimated from amplification of reference gene primers within the assay. To quantify the absolute abundance of each unique TCRbeta CDR3 rearrangement, sequence reads were collapsed and filtered. For each sample, productive Simpson clonality was calculated by taking the square root of Simpson's diversity index across productive rearrangements. The table comes from immuneACCESS by way of TCRdb, which keeps in-frame sequences with V and J called. Part of the clones is missing from these tables; in studies checked, under half for an unresolved V gene and the rest for unknown reasons. V, J and clone size derive from that table, while D and trimming were established from the DNA sequence. The sample profile shows around 500,000 clones; 70% to 90% of them were found once. The ten top clones hold approximately 2.9% of the sample.

Whole blood was collected in K2EDTA tubes by collaborating institutions according to the institutions' own protocols. For TCRbeta analysis, collaborators shipped samples as frozen whole blood, isolated PBMCs, or DNA extracted from either of those sample types. A few counts support this clone. No cognate antigen has been identified for it. Qualities for individual bases were not recorded, and no much larger clone is one base off. Recombination connected TRBV10-3 to TRBJ1-5; TRBD1 might be the D gene, on 5 matching bases. The material sequenced was peripheral blood. This clonotype originated in a human donor in a cohort sampled during active COVID-19. The sequence in DNA is TGTGCCATCAGTGATAGGGGAAGCAATCAGCCCCAGCATTTT. This is translated as CAISDRGSNQPQHF.